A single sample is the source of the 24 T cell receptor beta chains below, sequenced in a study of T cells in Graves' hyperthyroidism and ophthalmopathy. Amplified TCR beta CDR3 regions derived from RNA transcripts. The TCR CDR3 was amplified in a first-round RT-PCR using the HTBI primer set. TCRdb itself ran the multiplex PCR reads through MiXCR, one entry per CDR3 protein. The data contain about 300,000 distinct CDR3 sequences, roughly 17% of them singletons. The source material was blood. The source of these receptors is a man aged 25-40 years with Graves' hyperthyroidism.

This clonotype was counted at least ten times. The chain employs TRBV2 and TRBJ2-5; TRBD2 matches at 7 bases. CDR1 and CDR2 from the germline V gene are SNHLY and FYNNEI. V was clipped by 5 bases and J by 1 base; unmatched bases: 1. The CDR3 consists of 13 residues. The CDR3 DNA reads TGTGCCAGCAGTCTAGCGGTCCAAGAGACCCAGTACTTC. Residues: CASSLAVQETQYF.

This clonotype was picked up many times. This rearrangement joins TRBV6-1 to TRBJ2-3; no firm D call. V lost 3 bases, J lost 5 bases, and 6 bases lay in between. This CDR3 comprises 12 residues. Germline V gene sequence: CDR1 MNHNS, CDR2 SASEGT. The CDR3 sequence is CASSEPGDTQYF. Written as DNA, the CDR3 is TGTGCCAGCAGTGAGCCAGGAGATACGCAGTATTTT.

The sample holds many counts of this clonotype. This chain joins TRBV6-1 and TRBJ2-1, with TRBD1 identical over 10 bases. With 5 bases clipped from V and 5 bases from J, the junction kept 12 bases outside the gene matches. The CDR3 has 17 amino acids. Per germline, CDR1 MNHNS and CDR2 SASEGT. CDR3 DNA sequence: TGTGCCAGCAGTTACGACGGGACAGGGGCGACCCACAATGAGCAGTTCTTC. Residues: CASSYDGTGATHNEQFF.

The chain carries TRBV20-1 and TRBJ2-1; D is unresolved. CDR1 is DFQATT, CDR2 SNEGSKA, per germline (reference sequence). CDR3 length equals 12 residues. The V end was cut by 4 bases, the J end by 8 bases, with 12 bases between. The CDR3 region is CSAILPPHEQFF. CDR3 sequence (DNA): TGCAGTGCTATTTTGCCCCCCCATGAGCAGTTCTTC.

The CDR3 reads CASSYSSSGGDTQYF. The CDR3, as DNA: TGTGCCAGCAGTTACTCGAGTAGCGGAGGGGATACGCAGTATTTT. V usage is TRBV6-6 and J usage is TRBJ2-3, with D possibly being TRBD2 (6 bases). V gave up 0 bases and J gave up 6 bases, with 13 bases separating them. The CDR3 length is 15 residues. From germline, CDR1 is MNHNY and CDR2 SVGAGI (reference sequence).

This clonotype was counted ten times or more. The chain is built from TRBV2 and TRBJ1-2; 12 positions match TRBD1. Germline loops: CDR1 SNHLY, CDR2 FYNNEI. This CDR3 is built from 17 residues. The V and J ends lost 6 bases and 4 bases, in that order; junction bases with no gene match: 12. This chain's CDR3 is CASRVIRDRGLSYGYTF. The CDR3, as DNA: TGTGCCAGCAGAGTGATCCGGGACAGGGGGCTAAGCTATGGCTACACCTTC.

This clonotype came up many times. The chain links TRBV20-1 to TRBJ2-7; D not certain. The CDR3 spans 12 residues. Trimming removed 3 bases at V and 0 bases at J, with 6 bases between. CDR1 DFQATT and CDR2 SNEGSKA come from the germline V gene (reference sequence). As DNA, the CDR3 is TGCAGTGCTAGTAACGGCTCCTACGAGCAGTACTTC. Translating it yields CSASNGSYEQYF.

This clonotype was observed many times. CDR3 sequence reads: CSATWQGASYEQYF. The CDR3 bases are TGCAGTGCTACGTGGCAGGGGGCTTCCTACGAGCAGTACTTC. The rearrangement uses TRBV20-1 and TRBJ2-7; TRBD1 matches 8 bases. J was trimmed by 1 base and V by 4 bases; bases with no gene match: 6. The CDR3 sequence is 14 residues long. Germline CDR1 DFQATT, CDR2 SNEGSKA (reference sequence).

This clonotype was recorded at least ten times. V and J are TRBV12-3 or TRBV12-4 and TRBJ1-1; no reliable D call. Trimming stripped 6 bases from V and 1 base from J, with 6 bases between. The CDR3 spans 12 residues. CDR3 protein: CASRHKNTEAFF. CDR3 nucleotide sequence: TGTGCCAGCAGGCACAAGAACACTGAAGCTTTCTTT.

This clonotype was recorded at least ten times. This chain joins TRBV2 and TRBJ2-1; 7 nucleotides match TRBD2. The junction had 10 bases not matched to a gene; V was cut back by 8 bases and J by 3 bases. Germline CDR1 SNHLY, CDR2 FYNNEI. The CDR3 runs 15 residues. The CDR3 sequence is CASARLGGVYNEQFF. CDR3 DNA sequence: TGTGCCAGCGCTCGACTTGGGGGGGTCTACAATGAGCAGTTCTTC.

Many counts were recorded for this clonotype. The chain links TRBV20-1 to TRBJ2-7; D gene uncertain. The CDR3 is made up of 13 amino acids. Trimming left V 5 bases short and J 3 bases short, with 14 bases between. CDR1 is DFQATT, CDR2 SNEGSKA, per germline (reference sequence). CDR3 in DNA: TGCAGTGCTTCCAGACGGTCCCTCTACGAGCAGTACTTC. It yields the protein CSASRRSLYEQYF.

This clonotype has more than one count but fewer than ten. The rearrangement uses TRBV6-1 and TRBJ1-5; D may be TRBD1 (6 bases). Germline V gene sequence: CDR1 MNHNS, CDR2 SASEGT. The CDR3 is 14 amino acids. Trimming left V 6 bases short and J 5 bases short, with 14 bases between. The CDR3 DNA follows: TGTGCCAGCAGAGAGGGGGGTTTCTATCAGCCCCAGCATTTT. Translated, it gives CASREGGFYQPQHF.

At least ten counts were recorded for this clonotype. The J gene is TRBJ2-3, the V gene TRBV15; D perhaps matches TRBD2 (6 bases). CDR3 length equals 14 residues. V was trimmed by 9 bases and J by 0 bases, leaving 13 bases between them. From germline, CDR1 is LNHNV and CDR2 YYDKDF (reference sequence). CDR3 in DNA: TGTGCCACAGGCTGGGACTTTAGCACAGATACGCAGTATTTT. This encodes CATGWDFSTDTQYF.

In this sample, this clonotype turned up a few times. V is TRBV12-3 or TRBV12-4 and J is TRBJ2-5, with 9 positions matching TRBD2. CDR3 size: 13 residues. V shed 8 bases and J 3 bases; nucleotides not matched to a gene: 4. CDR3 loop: CASLTSGEETQYF. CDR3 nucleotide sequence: TGTGCCAGCCTGACTAGCGGAGAAGAGACCCAGTACTTC.

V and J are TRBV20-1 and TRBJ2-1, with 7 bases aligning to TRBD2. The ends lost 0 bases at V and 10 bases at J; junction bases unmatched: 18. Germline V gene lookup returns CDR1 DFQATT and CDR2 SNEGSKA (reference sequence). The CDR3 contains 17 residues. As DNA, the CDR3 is TGCAGTGCTAGAGAATACCCTAGCGGTCTATTGAAAGGCGAGCAGTTCTTC. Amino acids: CSAREYPSGLLKGEQFF.

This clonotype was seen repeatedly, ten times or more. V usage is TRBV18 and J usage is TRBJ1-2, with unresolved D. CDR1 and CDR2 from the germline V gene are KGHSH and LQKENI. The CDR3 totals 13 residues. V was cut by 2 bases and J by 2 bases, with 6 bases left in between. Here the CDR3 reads CASSPSPNYGYTF. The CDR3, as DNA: TGTGCCAGCTCACCATCTCCAAACTATGGCTACACCTTC.

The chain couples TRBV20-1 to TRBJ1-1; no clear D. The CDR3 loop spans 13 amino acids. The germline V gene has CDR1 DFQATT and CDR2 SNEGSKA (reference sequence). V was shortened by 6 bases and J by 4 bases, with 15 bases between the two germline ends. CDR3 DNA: TGCAGTGCCTCTGCAGCCCGGACCACTGAAGCTTTCTTT. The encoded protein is CSASAARTTEAFF.

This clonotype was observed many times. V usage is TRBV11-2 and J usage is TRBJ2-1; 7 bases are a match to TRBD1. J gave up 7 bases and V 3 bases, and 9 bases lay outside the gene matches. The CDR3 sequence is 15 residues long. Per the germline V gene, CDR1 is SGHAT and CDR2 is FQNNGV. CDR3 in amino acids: CASSFDGTVRNEQFF. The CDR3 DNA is TGTGCCAGCAGCTTCGACGGGACAGTCCGTAATGAGCAGTTCTTC.

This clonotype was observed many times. CDR3 bases: TGTGCCTTAGGAGCGTTTGGCGCTTTCTTT. Translated, it gives CALGAFGAFF. The chain has TRBV30 and TRBJ1-1; D ambiguous. Germline CDR1 is GTSNPN and CDR2 is SVGIG (reference sequence). CDR3 length: 10 residues. V was clipped by 7 bases and J by 11 bases, with 14 bases between them.

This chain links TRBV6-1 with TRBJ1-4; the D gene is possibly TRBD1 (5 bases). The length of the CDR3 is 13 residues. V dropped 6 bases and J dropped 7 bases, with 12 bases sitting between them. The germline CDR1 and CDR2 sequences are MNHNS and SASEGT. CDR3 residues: CASRLQGAEKLFF. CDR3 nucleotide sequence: TGTGCCAGCAGACTCCAAGGGGCTGAAAAACTGTTTTTT.

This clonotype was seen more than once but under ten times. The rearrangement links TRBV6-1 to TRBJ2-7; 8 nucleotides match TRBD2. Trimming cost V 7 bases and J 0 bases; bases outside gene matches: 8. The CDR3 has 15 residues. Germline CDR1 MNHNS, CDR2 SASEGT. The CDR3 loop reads CASTESGSLSYEQYF. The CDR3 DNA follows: TGTGCCAGCACCGAGAGCGGGAGCCTCTCCTACGAGCAGTACTTC.

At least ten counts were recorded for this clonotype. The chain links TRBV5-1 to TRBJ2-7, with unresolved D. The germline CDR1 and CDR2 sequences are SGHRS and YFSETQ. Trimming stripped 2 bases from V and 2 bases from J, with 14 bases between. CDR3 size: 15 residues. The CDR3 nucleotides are TGCGCCAGCAGCTTCGGATACGGGCTTCCCTACGAGCAGTACTTC. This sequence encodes CASSFGYGLPYEQYF.

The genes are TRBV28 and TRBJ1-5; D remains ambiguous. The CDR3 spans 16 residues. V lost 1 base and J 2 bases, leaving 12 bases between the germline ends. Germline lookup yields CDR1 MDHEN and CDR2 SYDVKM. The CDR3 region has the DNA TGTGCCAGCAGTTTATCCTTTCCATGGGGCAATCAGCCCCAGCATTTT. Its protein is CASSLSFPWGNQPQHF.

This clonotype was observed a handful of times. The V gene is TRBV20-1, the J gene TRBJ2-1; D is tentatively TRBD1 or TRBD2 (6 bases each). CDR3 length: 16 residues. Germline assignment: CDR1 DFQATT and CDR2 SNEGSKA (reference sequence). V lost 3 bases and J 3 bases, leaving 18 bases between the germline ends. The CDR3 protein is CSARNLGGANYNEQFF. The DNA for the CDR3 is TGCAGTGCTAGGAACTTGGGGGGCGCAAACTACAATGAGCAGTTCTTC.